This TCR beta chain was recorded in a study of PD-1 blockade in classical Hodgkin lymphoma. This clone occurred a few times. Its cognate antigen is unknown. The germline gives CDR1 SGHDN, CDR2 FVKESK. V lost 5 bases and J lost 5, with 10 bases in between. The CDR3 has 13 residues. Overall study results and limits: For complete responders, baseline diversity was comparable to that of newly diagnosed patients. Those starting nivolumab under 1 year post-ASCT were excluded.

Assay used: immunoSEQ multiplex PCR; TCRdb lists only in-frame clones, some missing. The table lists roughly 100,000 clones, approximately 89% of them singletons. Time point indicated: cycle 4 day 1 (C4D1), after less than seven weeks of nivolumab. Autologous stem cell transplantation was followed by relapse in every patient, and brentuximab vedotin exposure varied. Complete response, partial response or progressive disease constituted the best responses recorded. The sequence came from a human donor with classical Hodgkin lymphoma. Sequenced material: peripheral blood mononuclear cells (PBMCs), taken before the fourth cycle of nivolumab. The V gene is TRBV14, the J gene TRBJ1-5; no definite D call. As DNA, the CDR3 is TGTGCCAGCAGCTCATCCTTGTATCAGCCCCAGCATTTT. Protein sequence: CASSSSLYQPQHF. Looking up the rest from reference TRBV14 and TRBJ1-5 gives the full variable domain: EAGVTQFPSHSVIEKGQTVTLRCDPISGHDNLYWYRRVMGKEIKFLLHFVKESKQDESGMPNNRFLAERTGGTYSTLKVQPAELEDSGVYFCASSSSLYQPQHFGDGTRLSIL.